This paragraph reports one TCR beta chain. Its antigen is currently unknown. The sample belongs to a study of T cell responses to AZD1222 COVID-19 vaccine. Study-wide points: When two AZD1222 doses had been given, Spike-specific TCR breadth and depth rose. AZD1222 recipients seropositive at baseline numbered only 5 to 7.

Germline V gene lookup returns CDR1 SEHNR and CDR2 FQNEAQ (reference sequence). The V and J ends lost 7 bases and 5 bases respectively, with 7 bases between them. This CDR3 region has 11 residues. Measured with immunoSEQ multiplex PCR; TCRdb has only the in-frame clones, and not every one. Counted here are 100,000 to 150,000 clones, 90% occurring once; the ten biggest clones make up 4% to 5.5%. Sequenced material: peripheral blood, taken on day 0 of MenACWY control vaccination. This rearrangement joins TRBV7-9 to TRBJ2-3, with D unresolved. This receptor was identified in an adult in good health. CDR3 nucleotide sequence: TGTGCCAGCACCCCTAAAGATACGCAGTATTTT. Protein: CASTPKDTQYF.